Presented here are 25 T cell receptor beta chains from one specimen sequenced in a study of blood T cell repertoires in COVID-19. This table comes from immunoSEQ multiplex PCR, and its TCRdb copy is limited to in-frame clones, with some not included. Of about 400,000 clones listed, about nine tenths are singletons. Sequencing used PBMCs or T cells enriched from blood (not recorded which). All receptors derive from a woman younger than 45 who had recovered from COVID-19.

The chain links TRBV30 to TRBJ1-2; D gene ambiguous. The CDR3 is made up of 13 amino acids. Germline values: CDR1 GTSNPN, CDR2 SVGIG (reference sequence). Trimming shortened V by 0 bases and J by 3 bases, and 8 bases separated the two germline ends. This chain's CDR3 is CAWSVSFDYGYTF. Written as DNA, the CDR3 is TGTGCCTGGAGTGTTAGTTTTGACTATGGCTACACCTTC.

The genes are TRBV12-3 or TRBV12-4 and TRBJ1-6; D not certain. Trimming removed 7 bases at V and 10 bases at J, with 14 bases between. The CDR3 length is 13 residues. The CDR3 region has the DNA TGTGCCAGCAAACAGAGCATCGACTCACCCCTCCACTTT. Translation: CASKQSIDSPLHF.

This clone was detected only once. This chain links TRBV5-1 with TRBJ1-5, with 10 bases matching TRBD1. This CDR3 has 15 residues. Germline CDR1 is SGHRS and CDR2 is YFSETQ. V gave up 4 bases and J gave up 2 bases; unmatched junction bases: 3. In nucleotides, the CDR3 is TGCGCCAGCAGCCCGGGGACAGGGGGCAATCAGCCCCAGCATTTT. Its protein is CASSPGTGGNQPQHF.

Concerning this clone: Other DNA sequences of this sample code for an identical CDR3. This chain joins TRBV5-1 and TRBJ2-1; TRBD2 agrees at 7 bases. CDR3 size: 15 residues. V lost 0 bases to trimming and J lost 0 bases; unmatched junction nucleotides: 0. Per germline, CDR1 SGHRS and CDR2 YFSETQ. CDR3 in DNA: TGCGCCAGCAGCTTGGGCGGGGGCTCCTACAATGAGCAGTTCTTC. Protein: CASSLGGGSYNEQFF.

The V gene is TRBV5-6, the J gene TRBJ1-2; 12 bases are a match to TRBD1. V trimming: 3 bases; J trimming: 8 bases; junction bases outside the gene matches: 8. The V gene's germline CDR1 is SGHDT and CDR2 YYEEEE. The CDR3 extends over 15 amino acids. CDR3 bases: TGTGCCAGCAGCTCAGTGGGACAGGGGGCACGGGGCTACACCTTC. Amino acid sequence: CASSSVGQGARGYTF.

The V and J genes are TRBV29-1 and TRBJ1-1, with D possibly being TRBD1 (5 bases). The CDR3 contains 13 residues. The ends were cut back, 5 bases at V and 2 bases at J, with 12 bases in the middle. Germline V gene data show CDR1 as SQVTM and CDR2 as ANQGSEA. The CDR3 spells CSVPGYYNTEAFF. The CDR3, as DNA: TGCAGCGTTCCAGGGTACTATAACACTGAAGCTTTCTTT. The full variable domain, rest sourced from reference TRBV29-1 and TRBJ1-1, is SAVISQKPSRDICQRGTSLTIQCQVDSQVTMMFWYRQQPGQSLTLIATANQGSEATYESGFVIDKFPISRPNLTFSTLTVSNMSPEDSSIYLCSVPGYYNTEAFFGQGTRLTVV.

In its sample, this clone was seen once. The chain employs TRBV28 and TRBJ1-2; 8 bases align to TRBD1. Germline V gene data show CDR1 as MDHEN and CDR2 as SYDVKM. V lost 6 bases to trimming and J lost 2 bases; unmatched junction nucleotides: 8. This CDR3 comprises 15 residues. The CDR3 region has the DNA TGTGCCAGCAGAAGGGGGACAGGTACCAACTATGGCTACACCTTC. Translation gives CASRRGTGTNYGYTF.

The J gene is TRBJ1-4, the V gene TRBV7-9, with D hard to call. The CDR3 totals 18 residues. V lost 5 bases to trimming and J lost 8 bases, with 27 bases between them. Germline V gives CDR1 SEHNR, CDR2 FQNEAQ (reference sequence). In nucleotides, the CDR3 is TGTGCCAGCAGCGCGCTGTGGAAGGCCCCCGTGGTCAGGGAAAAACTGTTTTTT. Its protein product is CASSALWKAPVVREKLFF. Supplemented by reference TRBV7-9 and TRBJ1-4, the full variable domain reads DTGVSQNPRHKITKRGQNVTFRCDPISEHNRLYWYRQTLGQGPEFLTYFQNEAQLEKSRLLSDRFSAERPKGSFSTLEIQRTEQGDSAMYLCASSALWKAPVVREKLFFGSGTQLSVL.

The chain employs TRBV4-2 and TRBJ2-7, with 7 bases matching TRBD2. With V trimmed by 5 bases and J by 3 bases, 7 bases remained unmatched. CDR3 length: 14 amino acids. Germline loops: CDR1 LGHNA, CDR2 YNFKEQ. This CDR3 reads CASSLGGSVYEQYF. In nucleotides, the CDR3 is TGTGCCAGCAGCTTGGGCGGGAGTGTCTACGAGCAGTACTTC.

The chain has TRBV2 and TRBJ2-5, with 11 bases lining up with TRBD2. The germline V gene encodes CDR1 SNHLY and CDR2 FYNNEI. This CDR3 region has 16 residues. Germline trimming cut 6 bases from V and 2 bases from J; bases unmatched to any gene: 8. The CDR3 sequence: CASRGFTSGGQETQYF. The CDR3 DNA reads TGTGCCAGCAGAGGATTCACTAGCGGGGGTCAAGAGACCCAGTACTTC. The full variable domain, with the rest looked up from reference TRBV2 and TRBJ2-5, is EPEVTQTPSHQVTQMGQEVILRCVPISNHLYFYWYRQILGQKVEFLVSFYNNEISEKSEIFDDQFSVERPDGSNFTLKIRSTKLEDSAMYFCASRGFTSGGQETQYFGPGTRLLVL.

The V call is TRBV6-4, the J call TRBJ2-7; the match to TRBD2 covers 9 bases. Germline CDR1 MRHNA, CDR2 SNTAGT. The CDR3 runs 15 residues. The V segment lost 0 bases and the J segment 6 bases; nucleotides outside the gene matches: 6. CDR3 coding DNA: TGTGCCAGCAGTGACTCCCCTAGCGGGAAGGGCGAGCAGTACTTC. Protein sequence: CASSDSPSGKGEQYF.

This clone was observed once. The CDR3 DNA follows: TGTGCCAGCAGCTTAGCGGGGTGGTGGGATACGCAGTATTTT. It specifies CASSLAGWWDTQYF. The chain has TRBV2 and TRBJ2-3, with TRBD2 matching 8 bases. Germline V lookup: CDR1 SNHLY, CDR2 FYNNEI. V lost 6 bases to trimming and J lost 6 bases; unmatched junction nucleotides: 8. The CDR3 contains 14 residues.

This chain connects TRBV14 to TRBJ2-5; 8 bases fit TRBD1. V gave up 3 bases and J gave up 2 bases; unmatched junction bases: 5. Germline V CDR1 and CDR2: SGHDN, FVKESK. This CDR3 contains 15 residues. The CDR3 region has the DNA TGTGCCAGCAGCCAGTTAGGGACAGGACAAGAGACCCAGTACTTC. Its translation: CASSQLGTGQETQYF.

The CDR3 loop reads CSVVSLNSYNEQFF. In nucleotides, the CDR3 is TGCAGCGTTGTTTCACTCAACTCCTACAATGAGCAGTTCTTC. This rearrangement joins TRBV29-1 to TRBJ2-1; D call uncertain. Trimming took 4 bases from V and 0 from J, leaving 10 bases between them. Germline CDR1 SQVTM, CDR2 ANQGSEA. The CDR3 runs 14 residues.

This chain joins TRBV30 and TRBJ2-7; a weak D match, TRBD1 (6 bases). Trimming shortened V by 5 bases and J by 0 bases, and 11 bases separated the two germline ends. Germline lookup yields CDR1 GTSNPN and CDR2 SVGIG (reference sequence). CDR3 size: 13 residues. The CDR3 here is CAWSRQVSYEQYF. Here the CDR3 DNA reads TGTGCCTGGTCACGACAGGTCTCCTACGAGCAGTACTTC.

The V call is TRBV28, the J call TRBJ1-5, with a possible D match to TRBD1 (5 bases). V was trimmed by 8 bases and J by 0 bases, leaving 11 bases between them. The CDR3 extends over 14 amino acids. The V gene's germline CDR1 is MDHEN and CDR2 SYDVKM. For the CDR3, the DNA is TGTGCCAGCCGGGGGGGACCTAGCAATCAGCCCCAGCATTTT. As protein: CASRGGPSNQPQHF.

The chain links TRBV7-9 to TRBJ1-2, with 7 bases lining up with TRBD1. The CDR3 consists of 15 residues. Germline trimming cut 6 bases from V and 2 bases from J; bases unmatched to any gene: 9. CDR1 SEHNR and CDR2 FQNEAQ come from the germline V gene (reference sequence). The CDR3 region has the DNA TGTGCCAGCAGTCAACTGGGACAGAACAACTATGGCTACACCTTC. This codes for CASSQLGQNNYGYTF. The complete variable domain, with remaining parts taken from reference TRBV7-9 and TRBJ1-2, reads DTGVSQNPRHKITKRGQNVTFRCDPISEHNRLYWYRQTLGQGPEFLTYFQNEAQLEKSRLLSDRFSAERPKGSFSTLEIQRTEQGDSAMYLCASSQLGQNNYGYTFGSGTRLTVV.

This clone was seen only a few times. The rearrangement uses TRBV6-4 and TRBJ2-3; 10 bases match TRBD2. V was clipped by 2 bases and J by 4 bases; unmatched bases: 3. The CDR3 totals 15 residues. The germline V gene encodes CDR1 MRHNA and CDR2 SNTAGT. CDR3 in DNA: TGTGCCAGCAGTGACCAAGCGGGGGGGCCAGATACGCAGTATTTT. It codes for CASSDQAGGPDTQYF.

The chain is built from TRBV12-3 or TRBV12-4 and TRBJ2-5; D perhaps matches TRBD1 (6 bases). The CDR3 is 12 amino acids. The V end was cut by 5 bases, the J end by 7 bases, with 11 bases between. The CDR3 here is CASSGAGATQYF. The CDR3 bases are TGTGCCAGCAGTGGGGCAGGGGCGACCCAGTACTTC.

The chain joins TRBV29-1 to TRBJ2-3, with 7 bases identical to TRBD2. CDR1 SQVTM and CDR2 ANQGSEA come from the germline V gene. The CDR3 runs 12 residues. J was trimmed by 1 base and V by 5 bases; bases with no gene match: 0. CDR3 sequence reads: CSVREGTDTQYF. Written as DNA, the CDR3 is TGCAGCGTTCGGGAGGGCACAGATACGCAGTATTTT.

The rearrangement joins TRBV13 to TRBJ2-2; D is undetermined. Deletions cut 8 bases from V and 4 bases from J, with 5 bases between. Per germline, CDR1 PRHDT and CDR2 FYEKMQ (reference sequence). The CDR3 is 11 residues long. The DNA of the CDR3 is TGTGCCAGCTCCCTCACCGGGGAGCTGTTTTTT. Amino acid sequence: CASSLTGELFF. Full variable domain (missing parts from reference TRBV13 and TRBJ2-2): AAGVIQSPRHLIKEKRETATLKCYPIPRHDTVYWYQQGPGQDPQFLISFYEKMQSDKGSIPDRFSAQQFSDYHSELNMSSLELGDSALYFCASSLTGELFFGEGSRLTVL.

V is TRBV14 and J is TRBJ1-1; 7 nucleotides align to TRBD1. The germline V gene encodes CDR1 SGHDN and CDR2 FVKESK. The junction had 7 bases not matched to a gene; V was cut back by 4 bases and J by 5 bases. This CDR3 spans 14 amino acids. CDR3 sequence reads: CASSPWTGGTEAFF. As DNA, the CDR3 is TGTGCCAGCAGCCCGTGGACAGGTGGGACTGAAGCTTTCTTT.

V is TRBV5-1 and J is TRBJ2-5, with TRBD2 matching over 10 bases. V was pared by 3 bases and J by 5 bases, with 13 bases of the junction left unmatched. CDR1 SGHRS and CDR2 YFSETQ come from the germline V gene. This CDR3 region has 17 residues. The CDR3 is CASSWRSGGDLGETQYF. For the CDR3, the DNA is TGCGCCAGCAGCTGGAGAAGCGGGGGGGACCTTGGGGAGACCCAGTACTTC. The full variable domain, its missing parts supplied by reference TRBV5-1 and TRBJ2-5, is KAGVTQTPRYLIKTRGQQVTLSCSPISGHRSVSWYQQTPGQGLQFLFEYFSETQRNKGNFPGRFSGRQFSNSRSEMNVSTLELGDSALYLCASSWRSGGDLGETQYFGPGTRLLVL.

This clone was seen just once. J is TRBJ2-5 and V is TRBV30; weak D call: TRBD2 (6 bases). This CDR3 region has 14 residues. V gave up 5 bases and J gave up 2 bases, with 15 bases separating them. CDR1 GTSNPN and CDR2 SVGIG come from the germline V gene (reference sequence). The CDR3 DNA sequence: TGTGCCTGGGGGGGGACTTCCCTACAAGAGACCCAGTACTTC. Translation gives CAWGGTSLQETQYF.

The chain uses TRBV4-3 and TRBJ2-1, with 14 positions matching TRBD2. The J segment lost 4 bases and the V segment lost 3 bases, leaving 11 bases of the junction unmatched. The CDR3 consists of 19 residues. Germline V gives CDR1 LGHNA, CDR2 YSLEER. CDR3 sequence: CASSQVSRTSGGTYNEQFF. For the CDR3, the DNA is TGCGCCAGCAGCCAGGTTTCGCGGACTAGCGGGGGGACATACAATGAGCAGTTCTTC.